The present T cell receptor (beta chain) was sequenced within a study of identical twins (dated by TCRdb to the mid-2010s). Concerning the study at large: To test whether fetal clonotypes persist, this study deep-sequenced TCR alpha and beta repertoires from monozygotic twins, from unrelated adults of various ages, and from cord blood. Replicate twin experiments were performed at different times using different library preparation protocols to rule out contamination.

As concerns this clonotype: It has no known antigen specificity. The record has no base qualities; no much larger clone is one base away.

Overall study outcomes, separate from this receptor: Excess twin sharing in beta out-of-frame sequences was weaker because fewer shared sequences lowered the signal-to-noise ratio. Invariant T cells such as MAIT and iNKT could partly confound zero-insertion analyses, though diverse VJ usage argued against this for most clonotypes. Compared with coincidental sharing between unrelated individuals, out-of-frame TCR alpha sequences shared between twins showed an excess of sequences with low generation probability. Fewer insertions were carried by abundant cord blood beta clonotypes; a weaker similar trend was observed in young adult naive repertoires, while no such trend was observed in memory repertoires. Recombination models systematically underestimated out-of-frame TCR alpha sharing in monozygotic twins but agreed with sharing between unrelated individuals. Conclusions relied on cross-sectional statistical analysis, since the same donors could not be followed over many years.

The CDR3 sequence holds 15 residues, the cysteine and phenylalanine included. Just CDR3 DNA is preserved here, 45 bases in frame from base 1. Trimming removed 0 bases from V and 6 bases from J, leaving 15 bases between the germline ends. CDR1 and CDR2 were assigned from the germline V gene as MNHEY and SVGAGI. All donors were healthy Caucasians. The twin cohort comprised three pairs of female monozygotic twins, all aged about 18 to 30 years. Positive isolation kits from Invitrogen were used to isolate the CD4+ and CD8+ T cell populations. The library was generated by 5' RACE. Sequencing was performed on an Illumina HiSeq 2000. Template switching added a universal primer binding site, and the final cDNA carried a unique molecular identifier that allowed TCR cDNA molecules to be counted accurately. First-strand cDNA for TCR alpha and beta chains was synthesized from specific primers in the conserved constant-segment region. Each cDNA library was double barcoded, with a SMART-Mk sample barcode plus Illumina barcodes, to control for contamination. TruSeq adapter sequences and Illumina sample barcodes were added in two successive PCR steps. TCR alpha and beta cDNA libraries were sequenced on the Illumina HiSeq platform with custom primers. As for how the authors treated the data: MiGEC was used to process raw reads and extract unique molecular identifiers, and MiXCR was used to find CDR3 positions. Recombination models were inferred per individual with the repgenHMM and IGoR tools using an EM algorithm. Shared clonotypes were analyzed with the tcR package in R, and sharing was normalized by the product of cloneset sizes. Out-of-frame nonproductive sequences were analyzed to study raw recombination free of thymic and clonal selection effects. TCRdb took the public reads, trimmed them with fastp at Q25, ran MiXCR for clone calling and kept in-frame beta chains. Every entry covers one CDR3 protein and lists the most common genes and DNA from its rows. The V and J calls reflect TCRdb's pipeline rather than the authors' work. The sample records about 500,000 distinct CDR3 sequences, about 13% of which are singletons. The ten largest clones capture about 0.94% of the sample.

These same records also appear under a second study, on yellow fever vaccine responses in identical twins. That second report states: The authors reported that the T cell response to vaccination in identical twins appeared partly convergent and partly personalized. The study precisely tracked vaccine-responding T cell clones in identical twins.

The clonotype comes from a woman between 18 and 29 years old in good health. Specimen: CD4+ T cells sorted from blood. The sequence links TRBV6-5 to TRBJ2-7, with a weak D call of TRBD2 (7 bases match). At the DNA level, the sequence is TGTGCCAGCAGTTACTCGACGGGGGGCGGAGGCGAGCAGTACTTC. Protein translation: CASSYSTGGGGEQYF.